This T cell receptor (beta chain) was recorded in a study of T cell repertoires in cytomegalovirus infection. Study details: As its CMV epitopes, the study selected recently identified HLA-C-restricted and well-studied HLA-B-restricted targets. The study's findings and limits: The ex vivo response showed dominance by HLA-C-restricted CMV-specific TCR beta clonotypes. Using cumulative public TCR beta family frequency, the authors identified those who carried CMV together with the relevant HLA.

TCRdb passed the reads through MiXCR, listing each CDR3 protein once. The repertoire holds 230,000 or so distinct CDR3 sequences, with approximately 38% as singletons. V shed 0 bases and J shed 7 bases, with 7 bases lying between them. The CDR3 is made up of 14 amino acids. Germline-derived CDR1 and CDR2 are SGHVT and SQSDAQ. With respect to this clonotype: Its antigen is still unknown.

This chain uses TRBV7-4 with TRBJ2-6; weak D call: TRBD2 (5 bases). This TCR was sampled from a human donor in good health (CMV status not recorded). Some clones in this sample may be carry-over from other donors' samples. Sequencing used CD8+ T cells from cultured PBMCs, obtained from culture after CMV antigen stimulation. CDR3 amino acids: CASSLAAAANVLTF. The CDR3 region has the DNA TGTGCCAGCAGCTTAGCAGCGGCTGCCAACGTCCTGACTTTC.